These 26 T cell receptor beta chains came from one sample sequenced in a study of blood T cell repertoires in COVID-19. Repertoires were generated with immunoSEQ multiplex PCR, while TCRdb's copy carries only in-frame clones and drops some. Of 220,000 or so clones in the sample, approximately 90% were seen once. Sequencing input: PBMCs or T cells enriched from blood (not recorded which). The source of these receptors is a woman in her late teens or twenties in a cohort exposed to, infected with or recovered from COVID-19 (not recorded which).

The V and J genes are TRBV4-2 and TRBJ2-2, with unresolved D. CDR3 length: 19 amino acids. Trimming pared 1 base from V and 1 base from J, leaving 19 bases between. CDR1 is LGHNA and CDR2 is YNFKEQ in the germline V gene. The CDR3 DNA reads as TGTGCCAGCAGCCAAGGTTTCCTGGTGGCTGGGCTGAACACCGGGGAGCTGTTTTTT. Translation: CASSQGFLVAGLNTGELFF.

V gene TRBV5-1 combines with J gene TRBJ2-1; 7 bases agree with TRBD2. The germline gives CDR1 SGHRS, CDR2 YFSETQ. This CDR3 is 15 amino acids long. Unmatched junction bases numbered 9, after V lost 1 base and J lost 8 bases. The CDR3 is CASSLTGTSEDEQFF. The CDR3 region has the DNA TGCGCCAGCAGCTTGACGGGAACTAGCGAGGATGAGCAGTTCTTC.

The CDR3 DNA reads TGTGCCAGCAGTTGGCGGGAGGGCCAAAACGAGCAGTACTTC. This gives the protein CASSWREGQNEQYF. The V and J genes are TRBV11-3 and TRBJ2-7, with TRBD2 identical over 9 bases. In germline, CDR1 is SGHNT, CDR2 YENEEA. The CDR3 is 14 amino acids. Trimming took 6 bases from V and 5 from J; bases not matched to a gene: 8.

The CDR3 loop is CASSYSGRTSGRLNEQFF. As DNA, the CDR3 is TGTGCCAGCAGTTACTCGGGGAGAACTAGCGGGAGACTCAATGAGCAGTTCTTC. The rearrangement links TRBV6-2 or TRBV6-3 to TRBJ2-1; 11 bases fit TRBD2. Trimming cost V 0 bases and J 6 bases; bases outside gene matches: 10. This CDR3 spans 18 amino acids. Germline V gives CDR1 MNHEY, CDR2 SVGEGT.

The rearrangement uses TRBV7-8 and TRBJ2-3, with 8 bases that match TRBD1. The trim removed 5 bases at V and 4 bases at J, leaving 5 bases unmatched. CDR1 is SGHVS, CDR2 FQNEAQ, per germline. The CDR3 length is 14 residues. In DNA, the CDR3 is TGTGCCAGCAGCCCTGGGACAGGTTCAGATACGCAGTATTTT. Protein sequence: CASSPGTGSDTQYF.

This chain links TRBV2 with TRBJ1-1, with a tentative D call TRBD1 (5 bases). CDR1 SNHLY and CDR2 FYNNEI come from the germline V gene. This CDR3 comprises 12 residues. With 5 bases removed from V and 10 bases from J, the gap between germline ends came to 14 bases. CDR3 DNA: TGTGCCAGCAGTAACAGGAACGGGCGAGCTTTCTTT. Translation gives CASSNRNGRAFF.

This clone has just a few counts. In DNA, the CDR3 is TGTGCCAGCAGCACTGTCCCCTTCTTC. This gives the protein CASSTVPFF. The chain links TRBV21-1 to TRBJ1-2. TRBV21-1 is flagged as a pseudogene. This CDR3 is 9 amino acids long.

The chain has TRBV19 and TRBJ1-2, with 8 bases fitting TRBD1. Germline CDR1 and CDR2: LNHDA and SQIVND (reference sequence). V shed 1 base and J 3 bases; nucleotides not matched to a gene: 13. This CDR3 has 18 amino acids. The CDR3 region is CASSIVRRTGRSYYGYTF. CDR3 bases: TGTGCCAGTAGTATAGTAAGAAGGACAGGGCGAAGCTACTATGGCTACACCTTC.

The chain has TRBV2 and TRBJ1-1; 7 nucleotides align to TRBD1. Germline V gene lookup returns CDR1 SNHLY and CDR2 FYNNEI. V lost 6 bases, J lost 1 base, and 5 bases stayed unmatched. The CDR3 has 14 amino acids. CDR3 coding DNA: TGTGCCAGCAGCTATGGACAGGAGAACACTGAAGCTTTCTTT. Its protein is CASSYGQENTEAFF.

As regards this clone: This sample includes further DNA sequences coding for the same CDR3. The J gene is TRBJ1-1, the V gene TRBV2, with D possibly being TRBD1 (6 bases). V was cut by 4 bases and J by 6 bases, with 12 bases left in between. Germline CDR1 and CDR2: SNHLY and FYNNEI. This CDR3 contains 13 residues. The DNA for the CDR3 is TGTGCCAGCAGTGGAGAACAGGGAGCTGAAGCTTTCTTT. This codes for CASSGEQGAEAFF.

CDR3 loop: CASSESGLAGVGTDTQYF. CDR3 sequence (DNA): TGCGCCAGCAGTGAGTCTGGACTAGCGGGAGTGGGAACAGATACGCAGTATTTT. The J gene is TRBJ2-3, the V gene TRBV10-1, with 13 positions matching TRBD2. The V gene's germline CDR1 is WNHNN and CDR2 SYGVQD (reference sequence). The CDR3 totals 18 residues. The V and J ends lost 0 bases and 3 bases, in that order; junction bases with no gene match: 6.

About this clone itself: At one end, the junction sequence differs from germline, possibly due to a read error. CDR3 protein: CASSPSPGGGELPALF. DNA for the CDR3: TGTGCCAGCAGCCCTTCTCCCGGCGGGGGGGAACTCCCTGCCCTCTTC. The rearrangement uses TRBV28 and TRBJ2-1; TRBD2 matches 9 bases. The CDR3 runs 16 residues. Germline V CDR1 and CDR2: MDHEN, SYDVKM.

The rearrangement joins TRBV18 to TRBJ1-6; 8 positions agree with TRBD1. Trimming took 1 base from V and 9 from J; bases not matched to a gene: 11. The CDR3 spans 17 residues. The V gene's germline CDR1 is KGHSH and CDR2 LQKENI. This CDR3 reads CASSPQTGELVGSPLHF. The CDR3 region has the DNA TGTGCCAGCTCACCACAGACAGGGGAACTTGTCGGTTCACCCCTCCACTTT.

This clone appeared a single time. The CDR3 sequence: CASSFGQGNQPQHF. In DNA form, the CDR3 reads TGTGCCAGCAGCTTTGGACAGGGTAATCAGCCCCAGCATTTT. J is TRBJ1-5 and V is TRBV5-8; 8 nucleotides match TRBD1. Germline V gene sequence: CDR1 SGHTS, CDR2 YDEGEE. Losses at the gene ends were 2 bases for V and 4 bases for J; bases not matched to a gene: 2. The CDR3 has 14 amino acids.

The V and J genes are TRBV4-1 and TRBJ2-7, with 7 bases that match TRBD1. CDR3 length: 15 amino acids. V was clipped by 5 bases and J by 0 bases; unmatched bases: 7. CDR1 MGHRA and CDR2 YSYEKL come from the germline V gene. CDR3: CASSSTRGSSYEQYF. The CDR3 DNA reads TGCGCCAGCAGCTCCACCAGGGGGAGCTCCTACGAGCAGTACTTC.

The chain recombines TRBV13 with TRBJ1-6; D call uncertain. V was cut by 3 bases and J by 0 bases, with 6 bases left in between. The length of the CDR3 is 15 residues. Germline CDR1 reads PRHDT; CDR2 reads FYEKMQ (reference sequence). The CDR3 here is CASSFSGSYNSPLHF. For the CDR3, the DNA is TGTGCCAGCAGCTTTAGTGGCTCCTATAATTCACCCCTCCACTTT. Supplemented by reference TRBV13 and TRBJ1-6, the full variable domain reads AAGVIQSPRHLIKEKRETATLKCYPIPRHDTVYWYQQGPGQDPQFLISFYEKMQSDKGSIPDRFSAQQFSDYHSELNMSSLELGDSALYFCASSFSGSYNSPLHFGNGTRLTVT.

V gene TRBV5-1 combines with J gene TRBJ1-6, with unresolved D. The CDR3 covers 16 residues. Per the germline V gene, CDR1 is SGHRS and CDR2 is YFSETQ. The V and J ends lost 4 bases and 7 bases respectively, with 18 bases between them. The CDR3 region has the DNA TGCGCCAGCAGCAGCGGTAACGGGCCTCAAAATTCACCCCTCCACTTT. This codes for CASSSGNGPQNSPLHF.

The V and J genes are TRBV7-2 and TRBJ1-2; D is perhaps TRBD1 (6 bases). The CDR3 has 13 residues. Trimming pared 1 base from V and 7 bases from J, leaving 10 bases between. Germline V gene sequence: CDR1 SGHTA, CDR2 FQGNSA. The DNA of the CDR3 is TGTGCCAGCAGCTTAGACAGGGTGGGTGGCTACACCTTC. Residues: CASSLDRVGGYTF.

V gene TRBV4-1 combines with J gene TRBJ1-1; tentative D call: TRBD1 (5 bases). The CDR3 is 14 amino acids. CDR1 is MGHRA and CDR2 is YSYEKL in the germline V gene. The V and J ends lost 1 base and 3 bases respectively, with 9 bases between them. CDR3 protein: CASSQADIYTEAFF. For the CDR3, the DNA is TGCGCCAGCAGCCAAGCGGACATTTACACTGAAGCTTTCTTT.

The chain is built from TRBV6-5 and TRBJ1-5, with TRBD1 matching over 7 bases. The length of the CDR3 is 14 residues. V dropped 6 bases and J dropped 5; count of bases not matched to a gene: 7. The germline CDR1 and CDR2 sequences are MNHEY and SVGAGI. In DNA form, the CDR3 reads TGTGCCAGCAGACCACGACAGGGATATCAGCCCCAGCATTTT. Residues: CASRPRQGYQPQHF.

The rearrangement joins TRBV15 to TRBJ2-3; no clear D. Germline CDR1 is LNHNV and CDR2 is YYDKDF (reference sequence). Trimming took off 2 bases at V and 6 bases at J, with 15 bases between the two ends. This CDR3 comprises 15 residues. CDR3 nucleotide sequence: TGTGCCACCAGCAGAACCTCGACGGCGGCGGATACGCAGTATTTT. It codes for CATSRTSTAADTQYF. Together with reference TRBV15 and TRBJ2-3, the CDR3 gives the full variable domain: DAMVIQNPRYQVTQFGKPVTLSCSQTLNHNVMYWYQQKSSQAPKLLFHYYDKDFNNEADTPDNFQSRRPNTSFCFLDIRSPGLGDTAMYLCATSRTSTAADTQYFGPGTRLTVL.

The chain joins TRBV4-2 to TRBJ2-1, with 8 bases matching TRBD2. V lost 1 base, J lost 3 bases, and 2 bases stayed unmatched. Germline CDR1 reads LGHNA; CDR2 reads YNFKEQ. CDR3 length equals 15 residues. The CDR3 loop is CASSQGLASYNEQFF. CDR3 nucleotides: TGTGCCAGCAGCCAAGGACTAGCGAGCTACAATGAGCAGTTCTTC.

The CDR3, as DNA: TGTGCCGGGACCGTTGGGGAGGGCACTGAAGCTTTCTTT. It specifies CAGTVGEGTEAFF. The rearrangement links TRBV7-9 to TRBJ1-1, with D perhaps TRBD1 (5 bases). The V gene lost 11 bases and the J gene lost 4 bases, with 17 bases spanning the gap. CDR1 and CDR2 (germline): SEHNR, FQNEAQ (reference sequence). The CDR3 runs 13 residues.

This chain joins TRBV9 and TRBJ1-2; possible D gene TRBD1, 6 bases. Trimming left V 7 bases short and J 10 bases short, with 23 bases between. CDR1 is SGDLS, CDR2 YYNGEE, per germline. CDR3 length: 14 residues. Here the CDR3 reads CASGRSSAPGVYTF. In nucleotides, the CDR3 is TGTGCCAGCGGACGAAGTTCGGCGCCAGGGGTCTACACCTTC.

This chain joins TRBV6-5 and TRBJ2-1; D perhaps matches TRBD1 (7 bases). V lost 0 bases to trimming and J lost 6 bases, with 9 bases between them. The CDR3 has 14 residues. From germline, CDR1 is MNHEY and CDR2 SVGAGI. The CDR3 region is CASSYSEGANEQFF. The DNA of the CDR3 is TGTGCCAGCAGTTACTCGGAGGGGGCCAATGAGCAGTTCTTC.

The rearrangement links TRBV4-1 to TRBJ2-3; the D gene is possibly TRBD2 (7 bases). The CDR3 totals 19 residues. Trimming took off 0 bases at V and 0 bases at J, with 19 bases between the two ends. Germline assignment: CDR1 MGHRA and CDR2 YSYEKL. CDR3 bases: TGCGCCAGCAGCCAAGAGGGGGGGGCTTCCGCGGCTAGCACAGATACGCAGTATTTT. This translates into CASSQEGGASAASTDTQYF.